The present entry profiles one T cell receptor (beta chain) with its context. Its antigen is not identified. Individually, cDNA molecules had unique molecular identifiers attached to them. TCRdb re-derived calls from the 5' RACE reads in MiXCR, one entry per CDR3 protein. The sample includes around 76,000 distinct CDR3 sequences, less than 15% of them seen just once. The CDR3 is 16 amino acids. The junction had 3 bases not matched to a gene; V was cut back by 3 bases and J by 0 bases. The sample belongs to a study of early T cells in non-severe SARS-CoV-2 infection. Study-level background: Sequencing targeted bulk RNA from unsorted whole blood, leaving chains unpaired. Study-level points and caveats: The VDJdb matching leaned toward anti-spike CD8 responses and overlooked private and CD4 specificities.

The origin of this receptor is an adult who was a healthcare worker with PCR-confirmed SARS-CoV-2 infection or an uninfected control (not recorded which). V usage is TRBV12-3 or TRBV12-4 and J usage is TRBJ2-3, with 10 bases fitting TRBD2. The sample taken for sequencing was whole blood. CDR3 loop: CASSFRTSGSTDTQYF. CDR3 in DNA: TGTGCCAGCAGTTTCCGGACTAGCGGTAGCACAGATACGCAGTATTTT.